The clone carrying this TCR beta chain has a count of ten or more. This could be a read error, since a much larger clone is one nucleotide away. Using RNA transcripts, the TCR beta CDR3 regions were amplified. Following a first-round RT-PCR that used HTBI primers, a second-round multiplex PCR was carried out. TCRdb processed the multiplex PCR reads anew with MiXCR; each CDR3 protein has one entry. The sample includes roughly 400,000 distinct CDR3 sequences, around 16% seen only once; the top ten take 1.6%. V lost 0 bases to trimming and J lost 3 bases, with 8 bases between them. The CDR3 covers 14 residues. Germline V gene data show CDR1 as MNHEY and CDR2 as SVGAGI. This sample stems from a study of Graves' ophthalmopathy and Graves' hyperthyroidism.

The receptor comes from a woman aged 18-29 years with Graves' ophthalmopathy. Sequencing was performed on peripheral blood. The V call is TRBV6-5, the J call TRBJ1-1; no firm D call. CDR3 sequence reads: CASSYSEMDTEAFF. The CDR3 nucleotides are TGTGCCAGCAGTTACTCGGAGATGGACACTGAAGCTTTCTTT.